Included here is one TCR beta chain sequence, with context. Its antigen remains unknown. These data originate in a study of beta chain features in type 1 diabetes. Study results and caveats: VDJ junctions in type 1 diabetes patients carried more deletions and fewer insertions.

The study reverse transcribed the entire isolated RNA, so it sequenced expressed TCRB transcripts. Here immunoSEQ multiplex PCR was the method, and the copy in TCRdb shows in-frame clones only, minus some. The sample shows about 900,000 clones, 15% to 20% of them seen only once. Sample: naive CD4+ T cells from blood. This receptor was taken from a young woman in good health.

For the CDR3, the DNA is TGTGCCAGTAGTCCGGGGGACAGATTCTATGGCTACACCTTC. Translation gives CASSPGDRFYGYTF. This sequence joins TRBV19 and TRBJ1-2, with 7 bases matching TRBD1. Unmatched junction bases numbered 7, after V lost 5 bases and J lost 4 bases. CDR1 LNHDA and CDR2 SQIVND come from the germline V gene (reference sequence). This CDR3 is 14 amino acids long.